The rows below give T cell receptor beta chains drawn from one sample of a study of regulatory T cells in long-lasting Graves disease. TCRdb ran MiXCR on the multiplex PCR reads and lists one entry per CDR3 protein. Found here are about 220,000 distinct CDR3 sequences, approximately 19% of them singletons; the top ten hold about 11%. The same data also went into a second study, on T cells in Graves' hyperthyroidism and ophthalmopathy.

This specimen consisted of peripheral blood mononuclear cells (PBMCs), obtained at new diagnosis, from a patient treated with antithyroid drugs. These receptors were obtained from a woman in her 30s with Graves disease. Both conserved end residues are part of each CDR3. Each record gives: J gene, V gene, D gene, clone size, CDR3 DNA, CDR3 protein. D genes are given only for firm matches. Rows give clone size only sometimes, using once, few, many, or a class for an expanded clone.

j_call: TRBJ1-5
v_call: TRBV28
d_call: .
clone_size: many
cdr3_nt: TGTGCCAGCAATTATGGACCAGGTAATCAGCCCCAGCATTTT
cdr3_aa: CASNYGPGNQPQHF

j_call: TRBJ1-5
v_call: TRBV4-2
d_call: .
clone_size: many
cdr3_nt: TGTGCCAGCAGCCAAGAGAAGGGAAGCAATCAGCCCCAGCATTTT
cdr3_aa: CASSQEKGSNQPQHF

j_call: TRBJ2-7
v_call: TRBV2
d_call: TRBD1
clone_size: many
cdr3_nt: TGTGCCAGCATTCCCCAACCTTCGGGACAGAGATTTTACGAGCAGTACTTC
cdr3_aa: CASIPQPSGQRFYEQYF

j_call: TRBJ1-2
v_call: TRBV2
d_call: .
clone_size: many
cdr3_nt: TGTGCCAGCAGTGAGGGCAGATCTAACTATGGCTACACCTTC
cdr3_aa: CASSEGRSNYGYTF

j_call: TRBJ1-1
v_call: TRBV18
d_call: .
clone_size: many
cdr3_nt: TGTGCCAGCTCACCCCGGTTAGGGATTGGCATGAACACTGAAGCTTTCTTT
cdr3_aa: CASSPRLGIGMNTEAFF

j_call: TRBJ1-2
v_call: TRBV30
d_call: TRBD1
clone_size: many
cdr3_nt: TGTGCCTGGAGTGGGGACAGGGAGAGCTATGGCTACACCTTC
cdr3_aa: CAWSGDRESYGYTF

j_call: TRBJ2-1
v_call: TRBV6-5
d_call: TRBD1
clone_size: many
cdr3_nt: TGTGCCAGCAGTTCCCGGACAGGGGGCATGAATGAGCAGTTCTTC
cdr3_aa: CASSSRTGGMNEQFF

j_call: TRBJ1-5
v_call: TRBV12-3/TRBV12-4
d_call: .
clone_size: many
cdr3_nt: TGTGCCAGCAGTTTTTTCCGGGATCAGCCCCAGCATTTT
cdr3_aa: CASSFFRDQPQHF

j_call: TRBJ2-3
v_call: TRBV2
d_call: TRBD2
clone_size: .
cdr3_nt: TGTGCCAGCAGTGCACCGACTAGCGGGGCCCGCACAGATACGCAGGATTTC
cdr3_aa: CASSAPTSGARTDTQDF

j_call: TRBJ1-2
v_call: TRBV28
d_call: TRBD1
clone_size: .
cdr3_nt: TGTGCCAGCAGTTTGGACAGGGGGAACTATGGCTACACCTTC
cdr3_aa: CASSLDRGNYGYTF

j_call: TRBJ1-2
v_call: TRBV6-5
d_call: .
clone_size: many
cdr3_nt: TGTGCCAGCAGTTACGGGGGTTCGAACTATGGCTACACCTTC
cdr3_aa: CASSYGGSNYGYTF

j_call: TRBJ1-1
v_call: TRBV6-2/TRBV6-3
d_call: .
clone_size: many
cdr3_nt: TGTGCCAGCAGTTACGACACCTGGAGCGAAGCTTTCTTT
cdr3_aa: CASSYDTWSEAFF

j_call: TRBJ2-5
v_call: TRBV6-5
d_call: .
clone_size: many
cdr3_nt: TGTGCCAGCAGTTACTCAGAGACCGAACATCAAGAGACCCGGTACTTC
cdr3_aa: CASSYSETEHQETRYF

j_call: TRBJ1-3
v_call: TRBV7-9
d_call: .
clone_size: many
cdr3_nt: TGTGCCAGCAGCTTAGGACAGCCTTGGCCCTCTGGAAACACCATATATTTT
cdr3_aa: CASSLGQPWPSGNTIYF

j_call: TRBJ1-2
v_call: TRBV20-1
d_call: TRBD1
clone_size: many
cdr3_nt: TGCAGTGCGCCCGACAGGGGTTCATCCTATGGCTACACCTTC
cdr3_aa: CSAPDRGSSYGYTF

j_call: TRBJ1-1
v_call: TRBV19
d_call: .
clone_size: many
cdr3_nt: TGTGCCAGTAGTATTGGGGTTTTGAACACTGAAGCTTTCTTT
cdr3_aa: CASSIGVLNTEAFF

j_call: TRBJ1-2
v_call: TRBV11-2
d_call: .
clone_size: .
cdr3_nt: TGTGCCAGCAGCTTAGATCTACGAACGAACTATGGCTACACCTTC
cdr3_aa: CASSLDLRTNYGYTF

j_call: TRBJ1-1
v_call: TRBV19
d_call: TRBD1
clone_size: .
cdr3_nt: TGTGCCAGTAAACGACAGGGAATCGGGAACACTGAAGCTTTCTTT
cdr3_aa: CASKRQGIGNTEAFF

j_call: TRBJ1-1
v_call: TRBV19
d_call: TRBD1
clone_size: .
cdr3_nt: TGTGCCAGTAGACATGGGACAGAGAACACTGAAGCTTTCTTT
cdr3_aa: CASRHGTENTEAFF

j_call: TRBJ2-5
v_call: TRBV20-1
d_call: .
clone_size: many
cdr3_nt: TGCAGTGCTAGAGATCTGGCAGGGATTGGGGAGACCCAGTACTTC
cdr3_aa: CSARDLAGIGETQYF

j_call: TRBJ1-1
v_call: TRBV20-1
d_call: .
clone_size: .
cdr3_nt: TGCAGTGCCGGGGGTGGCAGGGTGGGTACTGAAGCTTTCTTT
cdr3_aa: CSAGGGRVGTEAFF

j_call: TRBJ1-1
v_call: TRBV10-3
d_call: TRBD1
clone_size: many
cdr3_nt: TGTGCCATCAGTGAGAGGACAGGGTTGTGGACTGAAGCTTTCTTT
cdr3_aa: CAISERTGLWTEAFF

j_call: TRBJ1-5
v_call: TRBV5-5
d_call: TRBD1
clone_size: .
cdr3_nt: TGTGCCAGCAGCTTGGAGGGGACAGGGGGCAATCAGCCCCAGCATTTT
cdr3_aa: CASSLEGTGGNQPQHF

j_call: TRBJ2-7
v_call: TRBV10-3
d_call: .
clone_size: many
cdr3_nt: TGTGCCATCAGTGAGTACGGCCCCCCCGCGGGGGAGCAGTACTTC
cdr3_aa: CAISEYGPPAGEQYF

j_call: TRBJ2-2
v_call: TRBV11-1
d_call: .
clone_size: many
cdr3_nt: TGTGCCAGCAGCTTTGGCACCACCGGGGAGCTGTTTTTT
cdr3_aa: CASSFGTTGELFF

j_call: TRBJ1-6
v_call: TRBV3-1
d_call: .
clone_size: .
cdr3_nt: TGTGCCAGCAGCCAGGGGTTTTTACCCCTCCACTTT
cdr3_aa: CASSQGFLPLHF

j_call: TRBJ1-6
v_call: TRBV7-9
d_call: TRBD1
clone_size: many
cdr3_nt: TGTGCCAGCAGCCCGGGACAGGGGGCTGCTTCACCCCTCCACTTT
cdr3_aa: CASSPGQGAASPLHF

j_call: TRBJ1-4
v_call: TRBV25-1
d_call: .
clone_size: many
cdr3_nt: TGTGCCAGCTCTATCCAGGGGCTAAGGGGAGAAAAACTGTTTTTT
cdr3_aa: CASSIQGLRGEKLFF

j_call: TRBJ2-3
v_call: TRBV9
d_call: TRBD2
clone_size: many
cdr3_nt: TGTGCCAGCAGCGTAGGGAGTAGCGGGAACACAGATACGCAGTATTTT
cdr3_aa: CASSVGSSGNTDTQYF

j_call: TRBJ2-2
v_call: TRBV2
d_call: .
clone_size: many
cdr3_nt: TGTGCCAGCAGTGAAGGAGGGGCCGGGGAGCTGTTTTTT
cdr3_aa: CASSEGGAGELFF

j_call: TRBJ1-2
v_call: TRBV28
d_call: .
clone_size: many
cdr3_nt: TGTGCCAGCAGATATCCCCTGGGGGGGGCGTCCTATGGCTACACCTTC
cdr3_aa: CASRYPLGGASYGYTF

j_call: TRBJ2-5
v_call: TRBV6-1
d_call: TRBD2
clone_size: many
cdr3_nt: TGTGCCAGCAGTGAGTGGGCGGGAGAAGGGGAGACCCAGTACTTC
cdr3_aa: CASSEWAGEGETQYF

j_call: TRBJ2-3
v_call: TRBV2
d_call: .
clone_size: .
cdr3_nt: TGTGCCGGCAGTACGACAGTTACCACAGATACGCAGTGTTTT
cdr3_aa: CAGSTTVTTDTQCF

j_call: TRBJ2-2
v_call: TRBV7-9
d_call: TRBD1
clone_size: .
cdr3_nt: TGTGCCAGCGACCCCGGGACAGTGAACACCGGGGAGCTGTTTTTT
cdr3_aa: CASDPGTVNTGELFF

j_call: TRBJ2-7
v_call: TRBV10-2
d_call: TRBD2
clone_size: many
cdr3_nt: TGCGCCAGCAGTGGGTCCCTCCGGCGGGGGGCCTACGAGCAGTACTTC
cdr3_aa: CASSGSLRRGAYEQYF

j_call: TRBJ1-5
v_call: TRBV20-1
d_call: .
clone_size: many
cdr3_nt: TGCAGTGCTAACAGGGTGAATCAGCCCCAGCATTTT
cdr3_aa: CSANRVNQPQHF

j_call: TRBJ2-5
v_call: TRBV20-1
d_call: TRBD2
clone_size: few
cdr3_nt: TGCAGTGCTAGGGGACTAGCGGGGGGGCAATCAGAGACCCAGTACTTC
cdr3_aa: CSARGLAGGQSETQYF

j_call: TRBJ2-7
v_call: TRBV11-1
d_call: TRBD1
clone_size: many
cdr3_nt: TGTGCCAGCAGCTCCAGCACAGGGGGGAGCTCCTACGAGCAGTACTTC
cdr3_aa: CASSSSTGGSSYEQYF

j_call: TRBJ2-1
v_call: TRBV27
d_call: .
clone_size: many
cdr3_nt: TGTGCCAGCAGTTTAGAAATGTCTAGTGAGCAGTTCTTC
cdr3_aa: CASSLEMSSEQFF

j_call: TRBJ1-6
v_call: TRBV19
d_call: TRBD1
clone_size: .
cdr3_nt: TGTGCCAGTACCCCACATCAGGGGGACAATTCACCCCTCCACTTT
cdr3_aa: CASTPHQGDNSPLHF

j_call: TRBJ2-5
v_call: TRBV2
d_call: .
clone_size: many
cdr3_nt: TGTGCCAGCAGTGAAGGACCGTTACAAGAGACCCAGTACTTC
cdr3_aa: CASSEGPLQETQYF

j_call: TRBJ1-2
v_call: TRBV6-1
d_call: .
clone_size: .
cdr3_nt: TGTGCCAGCAGCGAGACCGCCGGCAGGGCCTATGGCTACACCTTC
cdr3_aa: CASSETAGRAYGYTF

j_call: TRBJ1-5
v_call: TRBV9
d_call: .
clone_size: many
cdr3_nt: TGTGCCAGCAGCGTAGGAGGGGAGAGGGATCAGCCCCAGCATTTT
cdr3_aa: CASSVGGERDQPQHF

j_call: TRBJ1-2
v_call: TRBV27
d_call: .
clone_size: .
cdr3_nt: TGTGCCAGCAGTCTGGGGGGTACGGGAGGCTACACCTTC
cdr3_aa: CASSLGGTGGYTF

j_call: TRBJ2-1
v_call: TRBV30
d_call: TRBD2
clone_size: many
cdr3_nt: TGTGCCTGGTGGTCCAGGACTAGCGGGGGGGGAAATGAGCAGTTCTTC
cdr3_aa: CAWWSRTSGGGNEQFF

j_call: TRBJ2-7
v_call: TRBV11-3
d_call: .
clone_size: many
cdr3_nt: TGTGCCAGCAGCCTAAGCCGGGGCACCTACGGGCAGTACTTC
cdr3_aa: CASSLSRGTYGQYF

j_call: TRBJ2-1
v_call: TRBV28
d_call: TRBD1
clone_size: many
cdr3_nt: TGTGCCAGCAAGGACAGGGGAGGCGGTTCTTACAATGAGCAGTTCTTC
cdr3_aa: CASKDRGGGSYNEQFF

j_call: TRBJ2-1
v_call: TRBV7-8
d_call: .
clone_size: many
cdr3_nt: TGTGCCAGCAACCCCCGACTTGAGCAAGGGAATGAGCAGTTCTTC
cdr3_aa: CASNPRLEQGNEQFF

j_call: TRBJ2-2
v_call: TRBV30
d_call: .
clone_size: many
cdr3_nt: TGTGCCTGGAGTCGGACAGCCCCCGGACCCGGGGAGCTGTTTTTT
cdr3_aa: CAWSRTAPGPGELFF

j_call: TRBJ2-7
v_call: TRBV2
d_call: .
clone_size: many
cdr3_nt: TGTGCCAGCAGTGATTGGGGCGGGGCAAACTCCTACGAGCAGTACTTC
cdr3_aa: CASSDWGGANSYEQYF

j_call: TRBJ2-1
v_call: TRBV9
d_call: TRBD2
clone_size: many
cdr3_nt: TGTGCCAGCAGTGACGGGACTAGCGGGGGGAATGAGCAGTTCTTC
cdr3_aa: CASSDGTSGGNEQFF

j_call: TRBJ2-7
v_call: TRBV20-1
d_call: TRBD1
clone_size: many
cdr3_nt: TGCAGTGCAACGGACAGGGGCTACGAGCAGTACTTC
cdr3_aa: CSATDRGYEQYF

j_call: TRBJ2-1
v_call: TRBV3-1
d_call: .
clone_size: .
cdr3_nt: TGTGCCAGCAGCCAAGATACAGTCAATGAGCAGTTCTTC
cdr3_aa: CASSQDTVNEQFF

j_call: TRBJ1-5
v_call: TRBV7-9
d_call: TRBD1
clone_size: few
cdr3_nt: TGTGCCAGCAGCCAATCCGGACAGGGTGGTCAGCCCCAGCATTTT
cdr3_aa: CASSQSGQGGQPQHF

j_call: TRBJ1-1
v_call: TRBV28
d_call: .
clone_size: .
cdr3_nt: TGTGCCAGCACCACCGCCAGTCCGATGAACACTGAAGCTTTCTTT
cdr3_aa: CASTTASPMNTEAFF

j_call: TRBJ2-3
v_call: TRBV27
d_call: TRBD1
clone_size: .
cdr3_nt: TGTGCCAGCAGTTTAGGGTCGGGACAGACCCACACAGATACGCAGTATTTT
cdr3_aa: CASSLGSGQTHTDTQYF

j_call: TRBJ2-7
v_call: TRBV12-3/TRBV12-4
d_call: .
clone_size: .
cdr3_nt: TGTGCCAGCAACTACCGCCGAGGCTACGAGCAGTACTTC
cdr3_aa: CASNYRRGYEQYF

j_call: TRBJ2-7
v_call: TRBV30
d_call: .
clone_size: many
cdr3_nt: TGTGCCTGGAGTGAGGGGCAACGGGGGATCTCCTACGAGCAGTACTTC
cdr3_aa: CAWSEGQRGISYEQYF

j_call: TRBJ1-4
v_call: TRBV15
d_call: .
clone_size: many
cdr3_nt: TGTGCCACCAGCAGAGATCTAGGGGTTGGTGAAAAAAAACTGTTTTTT
cdr3_aa: CATSRDLGVGEKKLFF